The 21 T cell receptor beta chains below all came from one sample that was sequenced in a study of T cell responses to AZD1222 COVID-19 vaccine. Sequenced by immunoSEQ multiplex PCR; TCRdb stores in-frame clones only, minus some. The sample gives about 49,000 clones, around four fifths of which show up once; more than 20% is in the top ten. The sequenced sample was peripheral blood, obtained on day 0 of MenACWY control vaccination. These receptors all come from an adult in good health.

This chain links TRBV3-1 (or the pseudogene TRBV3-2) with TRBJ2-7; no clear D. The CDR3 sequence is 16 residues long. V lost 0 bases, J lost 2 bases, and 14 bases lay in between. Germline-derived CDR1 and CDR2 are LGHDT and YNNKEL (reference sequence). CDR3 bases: TGTGCCAGCAGCCAAGATCTCACAGTTAATGCCTACGAGCAGTACTTC. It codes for CASSQDLTVNAYEQYF.

The CDR3 loop is CASSYSGEYANTDTQYF. The DNA for the CDR3 is TGTGCCAGCAGCTATAGCGGGGAGTATGCTAACACAGATACGCAGTATTTT. V and J are TRBV7-8 and TRBJ2-3, with 8 bases identical to TRBD2. Germline V lookup: CDR1 SGHVS, CDR2 FQNEAQ. The V segment lost 4 bases and the J segment 2 bases; nucleotides outside the gene matches: 11. The CDR3 totals 17 residues.

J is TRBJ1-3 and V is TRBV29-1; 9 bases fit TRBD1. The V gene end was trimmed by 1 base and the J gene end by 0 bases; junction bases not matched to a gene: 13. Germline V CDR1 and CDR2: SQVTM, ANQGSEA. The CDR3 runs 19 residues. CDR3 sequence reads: CSVEVYSRDRVYSGNTIYF. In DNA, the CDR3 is TGCAGCGTTGAAGTGTATTCCCGGGACAGGGTTTACTCTGGAAACACCATATATTTT.

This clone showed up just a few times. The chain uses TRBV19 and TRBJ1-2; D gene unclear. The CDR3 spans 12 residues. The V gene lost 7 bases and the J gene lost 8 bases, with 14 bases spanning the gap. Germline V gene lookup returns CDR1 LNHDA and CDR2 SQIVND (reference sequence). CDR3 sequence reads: CASTPRGYGYTF. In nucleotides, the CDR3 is TGTGCCAGTACCCCCCGGGGTTACGGCTACACCTTC.

This CDR3 is CASSIVGAGTSSNQPQHF. CDR3 nucleotide sequence: TGTGCCAGTAGTATAGTGGGGGCCGGGACAAGTAGCAATCAGCCCCAGCATTTT. This chain connects TRBV19 to TRBJ1-5; D possibly corresponds to TRBD1 (6 bases). The CDR3 sequence is 18 residues long. Germline V gene sequence: CDR1 LNHDA, CDR2 SQIVND (reference sequence). Trimming shortened V by 1 base and J by 0 bases, and 16 bases separated the two germline ends.

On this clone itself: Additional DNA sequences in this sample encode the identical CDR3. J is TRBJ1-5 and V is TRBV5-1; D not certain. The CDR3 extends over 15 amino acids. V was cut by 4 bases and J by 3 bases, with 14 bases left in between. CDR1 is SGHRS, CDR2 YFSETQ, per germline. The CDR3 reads CASSLDGPDNQPQHF. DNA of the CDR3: TGCGCCAGCAGCCTGGATGGGCCGGACAATCAGCCCCAGCATTTT.

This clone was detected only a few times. CDR3 in DNA: TGTGCCAGCAGCCCGAATACAGGGGACTCTAACTATGGCTACACCTTC. Protein product: CASSPNTGDSNYGYTF. The chain joins TRBV11-2 to TRBJ1-2; 7 positions match TRBD1. The CDR3 contains 16 residues. J lost 0 bases, V lost 5 bases, and 9 bases had no gene match. Germline V CDR1 and CDR2: SGHAT, FQNNGV.

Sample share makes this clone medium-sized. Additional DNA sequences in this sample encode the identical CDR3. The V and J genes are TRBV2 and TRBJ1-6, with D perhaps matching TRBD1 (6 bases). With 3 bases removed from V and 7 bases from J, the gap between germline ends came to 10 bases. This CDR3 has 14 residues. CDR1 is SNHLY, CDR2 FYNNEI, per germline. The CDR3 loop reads CASSDGGPNSPLHF. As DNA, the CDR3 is TGTGCCAGCAGTGATGGGGGGCCAAATTCACCCCTCCACTTT.

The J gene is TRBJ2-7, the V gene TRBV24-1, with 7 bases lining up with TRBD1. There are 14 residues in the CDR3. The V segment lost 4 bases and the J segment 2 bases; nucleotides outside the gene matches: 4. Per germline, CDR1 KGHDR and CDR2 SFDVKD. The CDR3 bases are TGTGCCACCAGTGACCCAGACAGGGCCTACGAGCAGTACTTC. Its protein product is CATSDPDRAYEQYF.

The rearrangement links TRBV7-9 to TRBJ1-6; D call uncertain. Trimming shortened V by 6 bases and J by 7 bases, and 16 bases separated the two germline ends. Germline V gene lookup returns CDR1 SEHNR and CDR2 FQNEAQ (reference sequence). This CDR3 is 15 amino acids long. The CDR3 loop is CASRKRTSENSPLHF. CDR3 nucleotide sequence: TGTGCCAGCAGGAAGAGGACCTCCGAGAATTCACCCCTCCACTTT.

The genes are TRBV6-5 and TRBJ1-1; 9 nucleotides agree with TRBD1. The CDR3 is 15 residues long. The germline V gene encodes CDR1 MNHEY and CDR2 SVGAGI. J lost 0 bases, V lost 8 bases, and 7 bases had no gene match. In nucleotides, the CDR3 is TGTGCCAGCGGGACAGGGCTCCTAATGAACACTGAAGCTTTCTTT. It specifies CASGTGLLMNTEAFF.

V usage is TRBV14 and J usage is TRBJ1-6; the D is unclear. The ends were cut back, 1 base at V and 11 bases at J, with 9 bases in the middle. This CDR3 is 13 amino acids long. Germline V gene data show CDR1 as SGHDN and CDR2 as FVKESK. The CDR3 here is CASSQVPEAPLHF. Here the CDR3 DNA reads TGTGCCAGCAGCCAAGTCCCGGAAGCACCCCTCCACTTT.

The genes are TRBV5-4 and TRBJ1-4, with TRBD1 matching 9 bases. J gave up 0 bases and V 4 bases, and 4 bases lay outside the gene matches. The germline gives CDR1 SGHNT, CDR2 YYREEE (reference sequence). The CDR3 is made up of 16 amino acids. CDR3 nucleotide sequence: TGTGCCAGCAGCCCGACAGGGGGAACAACTAATGAAAAACTGTTTTTT. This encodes CASSPTGGTTNEKLFF.

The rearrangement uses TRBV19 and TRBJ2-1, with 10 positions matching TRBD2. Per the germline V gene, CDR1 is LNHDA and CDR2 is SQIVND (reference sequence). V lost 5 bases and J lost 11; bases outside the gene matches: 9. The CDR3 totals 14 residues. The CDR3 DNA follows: TGTGCCAGTAGTCTACTCCTAGCGGGGGATCAGCAGTTCTTC. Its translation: CASSLLLAGDQQFF. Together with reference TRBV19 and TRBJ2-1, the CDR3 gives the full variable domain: DGGITQSPKYLFRKEGQNVTLSCEQNLNHDAMYWYRQDPGQGLRLIYYSQIVNDFQKGDIAEGYSVSREKKESFPLTVTSAQKNPTAFYLCASSLLLAGDQQFFGPGTRLTVL.

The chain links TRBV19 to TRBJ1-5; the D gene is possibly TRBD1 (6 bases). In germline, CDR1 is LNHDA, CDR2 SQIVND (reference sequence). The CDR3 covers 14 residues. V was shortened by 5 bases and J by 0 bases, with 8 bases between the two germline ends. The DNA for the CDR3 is TGTGCCAGTAGTCCACAGGGTAGCAATCAGCCCCAGCATTTT. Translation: CASSPQGSNQPQHF.

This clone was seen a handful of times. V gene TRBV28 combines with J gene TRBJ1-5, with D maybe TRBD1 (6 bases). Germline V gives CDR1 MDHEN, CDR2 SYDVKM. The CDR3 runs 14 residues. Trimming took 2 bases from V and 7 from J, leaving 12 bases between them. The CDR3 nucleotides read TGTGCCAGCAGTTTAACAGGGAGGGGACAGCCCCAGCATTTT. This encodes CASSLTGRGQPQHF.

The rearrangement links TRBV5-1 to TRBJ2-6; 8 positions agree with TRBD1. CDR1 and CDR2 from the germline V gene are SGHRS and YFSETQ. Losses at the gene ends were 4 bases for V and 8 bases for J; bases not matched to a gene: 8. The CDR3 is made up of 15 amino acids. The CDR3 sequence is CASSQGQGGTNVLTF. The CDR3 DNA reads TGCGCCAGCAGCCAAGGACAGGGTGGAACCAACGTCCTGACTTTC.

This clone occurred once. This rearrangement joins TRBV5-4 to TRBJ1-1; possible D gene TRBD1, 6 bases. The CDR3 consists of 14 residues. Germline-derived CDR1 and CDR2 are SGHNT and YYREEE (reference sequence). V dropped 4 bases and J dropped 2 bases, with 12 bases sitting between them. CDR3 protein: CASSTPGANTEAFF. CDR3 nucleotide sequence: TGTGCCAGCAGCACCCCGGGGGCAAACACTGAAGCTTTCTTT.

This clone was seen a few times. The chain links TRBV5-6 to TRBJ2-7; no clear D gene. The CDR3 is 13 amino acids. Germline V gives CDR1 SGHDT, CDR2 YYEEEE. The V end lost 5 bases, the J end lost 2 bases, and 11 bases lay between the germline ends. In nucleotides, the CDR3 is TGTGCCAGCAGTCCGTCAAGAGCCTACGAGCAGTACTTC. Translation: CASSPSRAYEQYF.

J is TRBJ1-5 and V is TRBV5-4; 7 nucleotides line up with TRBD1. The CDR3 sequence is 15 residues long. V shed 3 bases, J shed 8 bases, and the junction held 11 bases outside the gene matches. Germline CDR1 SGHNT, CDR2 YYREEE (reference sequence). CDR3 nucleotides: TGTGCCAGCAGCTCCGGGGGGCAGGGGGGCAAGCCCCAGCATTTT. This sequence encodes CASSSGGQGGKPQHF.

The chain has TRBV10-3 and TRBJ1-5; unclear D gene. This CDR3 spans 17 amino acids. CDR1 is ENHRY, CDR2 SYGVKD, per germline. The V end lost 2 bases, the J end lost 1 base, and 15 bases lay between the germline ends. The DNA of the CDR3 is TGTGCCATCAGTGAGGAATTTTCCAAGAGAAGCAATCAGCCCCAGCATTTT. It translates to CAISEEFSKRSNQPQHF.